This T cell receptor beta chain derives from a study of blood T cells in healthy people across ages. Across the study: For every two T cells, template switching captured about one barcoded beta molecule. General observations from the study: Estimated diversity, derived from one million T cells, was regarded as an underestimate.

V was clipped by 5 bases and J by 3 bases, with 14 bases between them. Per the germline V gene, CDR1 is DFQATT and CDR2 is SNEGSKA (reference sequence). This CDR3 is built from 13 residues. A remark on this clonotype: As yet, its antigen is unknown.

A sample-barcoded 5' primer and a J-beta primer mix were used in a second PCR of roughly 7 to 11 cycles. A single record per CDR3 protein comes from TCRdb applying MiXCR to the 5' RACE reads. The repertoire holds 1.5 million to 2 million distinct CDR3 sequences, with just under 50% as singletons. What was sequenced was blood. The sequence derives from a middle-aged woman in good health. The chain has TRBV20-1 and TRBJ2-7; tentatively, D is TRBD1 (6 bases). The CDR3 here is CSAWGRTDYEQYF. In DNA form, the CDR3 reads TGCAGTGCTTGGGGACGGACAGACTACGAGCAGTACTTC.